This T cell receptor (beta chain) appears in the sequencing data of a study of CD8+CD57+ T cells in acquired aplastic anemia. Broader study findings: Comparison of patients with controls identified around 30 shared CD8+ CDR3 sequences.

A word on this clonotype: The antigen is undetermined.

Genomic DNA served as template for TCR beta VDJ and CDR3 profiling. MiXCR was run by TCRdb on the reads, yielding one entry per CDR3 protein. The sample has some 140,000 distinct CDR3 sequences; 52% are singletons. The CDR3 extends over 14 amino acids. Unmatched junction bases numbered 7, after V lost 4 bases and J lost 5 bases. Per the germline V gene, CDR1 is SNHLY and CDR2 is FYNNEI. The sequenced patients had an expansion of CD8+CD57+ cells seen by flow cytometry. Each patient gave a blood sample that was collected before any therapy had been received. V and J are TRBV2 and TRBJ1-1; 7 bases are a match to TRBD1. This receptor was taken from a human donor with aplastic anemia. Sequenced input: sorted CD4+, CD8+, or CD8+CD57+ T cells (not recorded which) from PBMCs. CDR3 sequence: CASSAYRGSTEAFF. DNA for the CDR3: TGTGCCAGCAGTGCATACAGGGGAAGTACTGAAGCTTTCTTT.